Described below is a single T cell receptor (beta chain) sequence and its context. Germline V lookup: CDR1 MNHNS, CDR2 SASEGT. Trimming shortened V by 1 base and J by 4 bases, and 7 bases separated the two germline ends. The CDR3 consists of 13 residues. This sample stems from a study of blood T cell repertoires in COVID-19. Turning to the study itself: The United States, Italy and Spain supplied acute and convalescent COVID-19 samples. T cells, B-cell-depleted T cells, or PBMCs supplied cDNA or gDNA.

In the original workflow: Estimates of nucleated cell counts were drawn from the amplification of reference gene primers. The protocol was immunoSEQ multiplex PCR, while the TCRdb copy is restricted to in-frame clones and leaves out a portion. D and trimming come from the DNA, and the V and J calls and clone size come from that table. In the table there are around 200,000 clones, around 87% of which are singletons. Input material: peripheral blood. The chain joins TRBV6-1 to TRBJ1-1, with no clear D. The receptor was isolated from a middle-aged man with active or convalescent COVID-19. The CDR3 sequence is CASSEGVSTEAFF. The CDR3 nucleotides are TGTGCCAGCAGTGAAGGCGTTTCCACTGAAGCTTTCTTT.